A selection of T cell receptor beta chains follows, all from one sample in a study of blood T cell repertoires in COVID-19. The data were produced by immunoSEQ multiplex PCR, yet TCRdb's version contains in-frame clones alone and is incomplete. The sample includes about 92,000 clones, 80% of them seen just once. The sequencing input was peripheral blood. All receptors come from a man between 50 and 59 years old who had recovered from COVID-19. CDR3s include the opening cysteine and the closing phenylalanine or tryptophan. D genes are given only for firm matches. Clone size is not always given. Where it is, it says once, few, many or a class for expanded clones.

abundance: NA
d_gene: NA
v_gene: TRBV19
j_gene: TRBJ1-2
CDR3nt: TGTGCCAGTATTCCGGTAGGGGTCAACTATGGCTACACCTTC
CDR3aa: CASIPVGVNYGYTF

abundance: NA
d_gene: TRBD1
v_gene: TRBV10-3
j_gene: TRBJ2-5
CDR3nt: TGTGCCATCAGGGGGACAGGAGATGCGGAAGAGACCCAGTACTTC
CDR3aa: CAIRGTGDAEETQYF

abundance: NA
d_gene: TRBD1
v_gene: TRBV29-1
j_gene: TRBJ2-7
CDR3nt: TGCAGCGTGTCGACAGGGACCCTATCCGGCGAGCAGTACTTC
CDR3aa: CSVSTGTLSGEQYF

abundance: NA
d_gene: TRBD1
v_gene: TRBV24-1
j_gene: TRBJ2-2
CDR3nt: TGTGCCACCAGTGATTTTACCGGGACAGGGACCGGGGAGCTGTTTTTT
CDR3aa: CATSDFTGTGTGELFF

abundance: NA
d_gene: NA
v_gene: TRBV9
j_gene: TRBJ1-2
CDR3nt: TGTGCCAGCAGCGTAGGAAACCTAGGCTACACCTTC
CDR3aa: CASSVGNLGYTF

abundance: NA
d_gene: NA
v_gene: TRBV4-2
j_gene: TRBJ2-7
CDR3nt: TGTGCCAGCAGCGTACACCCCTCGGGTAGCGGAGTGTTCTACGAGCAGTACTTC
CDR3aa: CASSVHPSGSGVFYEQYF

abundance: once
d_gene: NA
v_gene: TRBV7-2
j_gene: TRBJ1-4
CDR3nt: TGTGCCAGCAGCTTAAAAAGTGGAGGGGCCAGTGAAAAACTGTTTTTT
CDR3aa: CASSLKSGGASEKLFF

abundance: NA
d_gene: TRBD1
v_gene: TRBV5-6
j_gene: TRBJ2-7
CDR3nt: TGTGCCAGCAGCTTAGGTAACAGGGGCTACGAGCAGTACTTC
CDR3aa: CASSLGNRGYEQYF

abundance: NA
d_gene: NA
v_gene: TRBV10-3
j_gene: TRBJ1-5
CDR3nt: TGTGCCATCAGAGCCCCTAATCAGCCCCAGCATTTT
CDR3aa: CAIRAPNQPQHF

abundance: NA
d_gene: TRBD1
v_gene: TRBV3-1/TRBV3-2
j_gene: TRBJ1-2
CDR3nt: TGTGCCAGCAGCCAAGTACAGGGGGGCTATGGCTACACCTTC
CDR3aa: CASSQVQGGYGYTF

abundance: NA
d_gene: NA
v_gene: TRBV7-2
j_gene: TRBJ2-3
CDR3nt: TGTGCCAGCAGCTTGAGATGGACTTACGGCACAGATACGCAGTATTTT
CDR3aa: CASSLRWTYGTDTQYF

abundance: NA
d_gene: TRBD1
v_gene: TRBV24-1
j_gene: TRBJ2-2
CDR3nt: TGTGCCACCAGTGGGACAGGGCCCGCCACCGGGGAGCTGTTTTTT
CDR3aa: CATSGTGPATGELFF

abundance: NA
d_gene: NA
v_gene: TRBV21-1
j_gene: TRBJ1-2
CDR3nt: TGTGCCAGCAGCAAAGCCAGGAAAACGGAGGGGTATGGCTACACCTTC
CDR3aa: CASSKARKTEGYGYTF

abundance: NA
d_gene: TRBD1
v_gene: TRBV5-1
j_gene: TRBJ1-1
CDR3nt: TGCGCCAGCAGCTTGTGGGGGACGACAGGGAAGGAGAACACTGAAGCTTTCTTT
CDR3aa: CASSLWGTTGKENTEAFF

abundance: NA
d_gene: NA
v_gene: TRBV24-1
j_gene: TRBJ1-5
CDR3nt: TGTGCCACCCAGGCGGAAGATATTAGGGGCCAGCCCCAGCATTTT
CDR3aa: CATQAEDIRGQPQHF

abundance: NA
d_gene: NA
v_gene: TRBV18
j_gene: TRBJ1-3
CDR3nt: TGTGCCAGCTCACCCGGACAGAGCTCTGGAAACACCATATATTTT
CDR3aa: CASSPGQSSGNTIYF

abundance: NA
d_gene: NA
v_gene: TRBV27
j_gene: TRBJ1-2
CDR3nt: TGTGCCAGCAGTGGGGGACAAACTTCTAACTATGGCTACACCTTC
CDR3aa: CASSGGQTSNYGYTF